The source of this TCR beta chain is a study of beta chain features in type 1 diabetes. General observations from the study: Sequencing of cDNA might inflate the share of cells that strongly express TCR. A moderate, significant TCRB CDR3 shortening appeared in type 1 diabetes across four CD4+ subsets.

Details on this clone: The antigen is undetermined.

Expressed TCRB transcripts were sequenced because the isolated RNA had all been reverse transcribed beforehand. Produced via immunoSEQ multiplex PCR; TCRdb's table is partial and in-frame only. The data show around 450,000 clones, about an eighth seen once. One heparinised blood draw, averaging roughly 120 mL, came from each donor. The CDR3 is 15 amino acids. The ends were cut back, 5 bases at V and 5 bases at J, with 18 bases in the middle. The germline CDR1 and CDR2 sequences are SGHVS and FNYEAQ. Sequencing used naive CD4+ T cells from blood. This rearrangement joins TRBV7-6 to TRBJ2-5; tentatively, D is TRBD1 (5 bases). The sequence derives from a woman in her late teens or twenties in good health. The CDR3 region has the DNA TGTGCCAGCAGCCCCCGTGGAGCAGGGTGGGAGACCCAGTACTTC. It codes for CASSPRGAGWETQYF.